Included here is one T cell receptor (beta chain) sequence, with context. This entry comes from a study of blood T cell repertoires in COVID-19. Study information: Some COVID-19 samples were acute and others convalescent; all came from the United States, Italy and Spain. In each case, the material was cDNA or gDNA derived from T cells, B-cell-depleted T cells, or PBMCs.

The study drew participants aged about 18 to 89 years from about two dozen US areas. As originally analysed: Amplified reference gene primers provided the basis for estimating nucleated cell counts. Data came from immunoSEQ multiplex PCR; TCRdb stores just in-frame clones and leaves some out. The D gene and trimming were derived from the DNA, and the V and J assignments and clone size from that table. The sample has hundreds of thousands of clones, 80% to 90% seen once. CDR1 is SGHAT, CDR2 FQNNGV, per germline. CDR3 length equals 17 residues. The germline V and J ends were trimmed by 1 base and 4 bases, with 19 bases remaining between them.

This chain joins TRBV11-2 and TRBJ1-1, with D tentatively TRBD1 (6 bases). The sequenced material came from PBMCs or T cells enriched from blood (not recorded which). The clonotype originates from a young woman who had recovered from COVID-19. CDR3 loop: CASSLVAGEGGGTEAFF. CDR3 coding DNA: TGTGCCAGCAGCTTAGTGGCGGGGGAGGGAGGGGGCACTGAAGCTTTCTTT.